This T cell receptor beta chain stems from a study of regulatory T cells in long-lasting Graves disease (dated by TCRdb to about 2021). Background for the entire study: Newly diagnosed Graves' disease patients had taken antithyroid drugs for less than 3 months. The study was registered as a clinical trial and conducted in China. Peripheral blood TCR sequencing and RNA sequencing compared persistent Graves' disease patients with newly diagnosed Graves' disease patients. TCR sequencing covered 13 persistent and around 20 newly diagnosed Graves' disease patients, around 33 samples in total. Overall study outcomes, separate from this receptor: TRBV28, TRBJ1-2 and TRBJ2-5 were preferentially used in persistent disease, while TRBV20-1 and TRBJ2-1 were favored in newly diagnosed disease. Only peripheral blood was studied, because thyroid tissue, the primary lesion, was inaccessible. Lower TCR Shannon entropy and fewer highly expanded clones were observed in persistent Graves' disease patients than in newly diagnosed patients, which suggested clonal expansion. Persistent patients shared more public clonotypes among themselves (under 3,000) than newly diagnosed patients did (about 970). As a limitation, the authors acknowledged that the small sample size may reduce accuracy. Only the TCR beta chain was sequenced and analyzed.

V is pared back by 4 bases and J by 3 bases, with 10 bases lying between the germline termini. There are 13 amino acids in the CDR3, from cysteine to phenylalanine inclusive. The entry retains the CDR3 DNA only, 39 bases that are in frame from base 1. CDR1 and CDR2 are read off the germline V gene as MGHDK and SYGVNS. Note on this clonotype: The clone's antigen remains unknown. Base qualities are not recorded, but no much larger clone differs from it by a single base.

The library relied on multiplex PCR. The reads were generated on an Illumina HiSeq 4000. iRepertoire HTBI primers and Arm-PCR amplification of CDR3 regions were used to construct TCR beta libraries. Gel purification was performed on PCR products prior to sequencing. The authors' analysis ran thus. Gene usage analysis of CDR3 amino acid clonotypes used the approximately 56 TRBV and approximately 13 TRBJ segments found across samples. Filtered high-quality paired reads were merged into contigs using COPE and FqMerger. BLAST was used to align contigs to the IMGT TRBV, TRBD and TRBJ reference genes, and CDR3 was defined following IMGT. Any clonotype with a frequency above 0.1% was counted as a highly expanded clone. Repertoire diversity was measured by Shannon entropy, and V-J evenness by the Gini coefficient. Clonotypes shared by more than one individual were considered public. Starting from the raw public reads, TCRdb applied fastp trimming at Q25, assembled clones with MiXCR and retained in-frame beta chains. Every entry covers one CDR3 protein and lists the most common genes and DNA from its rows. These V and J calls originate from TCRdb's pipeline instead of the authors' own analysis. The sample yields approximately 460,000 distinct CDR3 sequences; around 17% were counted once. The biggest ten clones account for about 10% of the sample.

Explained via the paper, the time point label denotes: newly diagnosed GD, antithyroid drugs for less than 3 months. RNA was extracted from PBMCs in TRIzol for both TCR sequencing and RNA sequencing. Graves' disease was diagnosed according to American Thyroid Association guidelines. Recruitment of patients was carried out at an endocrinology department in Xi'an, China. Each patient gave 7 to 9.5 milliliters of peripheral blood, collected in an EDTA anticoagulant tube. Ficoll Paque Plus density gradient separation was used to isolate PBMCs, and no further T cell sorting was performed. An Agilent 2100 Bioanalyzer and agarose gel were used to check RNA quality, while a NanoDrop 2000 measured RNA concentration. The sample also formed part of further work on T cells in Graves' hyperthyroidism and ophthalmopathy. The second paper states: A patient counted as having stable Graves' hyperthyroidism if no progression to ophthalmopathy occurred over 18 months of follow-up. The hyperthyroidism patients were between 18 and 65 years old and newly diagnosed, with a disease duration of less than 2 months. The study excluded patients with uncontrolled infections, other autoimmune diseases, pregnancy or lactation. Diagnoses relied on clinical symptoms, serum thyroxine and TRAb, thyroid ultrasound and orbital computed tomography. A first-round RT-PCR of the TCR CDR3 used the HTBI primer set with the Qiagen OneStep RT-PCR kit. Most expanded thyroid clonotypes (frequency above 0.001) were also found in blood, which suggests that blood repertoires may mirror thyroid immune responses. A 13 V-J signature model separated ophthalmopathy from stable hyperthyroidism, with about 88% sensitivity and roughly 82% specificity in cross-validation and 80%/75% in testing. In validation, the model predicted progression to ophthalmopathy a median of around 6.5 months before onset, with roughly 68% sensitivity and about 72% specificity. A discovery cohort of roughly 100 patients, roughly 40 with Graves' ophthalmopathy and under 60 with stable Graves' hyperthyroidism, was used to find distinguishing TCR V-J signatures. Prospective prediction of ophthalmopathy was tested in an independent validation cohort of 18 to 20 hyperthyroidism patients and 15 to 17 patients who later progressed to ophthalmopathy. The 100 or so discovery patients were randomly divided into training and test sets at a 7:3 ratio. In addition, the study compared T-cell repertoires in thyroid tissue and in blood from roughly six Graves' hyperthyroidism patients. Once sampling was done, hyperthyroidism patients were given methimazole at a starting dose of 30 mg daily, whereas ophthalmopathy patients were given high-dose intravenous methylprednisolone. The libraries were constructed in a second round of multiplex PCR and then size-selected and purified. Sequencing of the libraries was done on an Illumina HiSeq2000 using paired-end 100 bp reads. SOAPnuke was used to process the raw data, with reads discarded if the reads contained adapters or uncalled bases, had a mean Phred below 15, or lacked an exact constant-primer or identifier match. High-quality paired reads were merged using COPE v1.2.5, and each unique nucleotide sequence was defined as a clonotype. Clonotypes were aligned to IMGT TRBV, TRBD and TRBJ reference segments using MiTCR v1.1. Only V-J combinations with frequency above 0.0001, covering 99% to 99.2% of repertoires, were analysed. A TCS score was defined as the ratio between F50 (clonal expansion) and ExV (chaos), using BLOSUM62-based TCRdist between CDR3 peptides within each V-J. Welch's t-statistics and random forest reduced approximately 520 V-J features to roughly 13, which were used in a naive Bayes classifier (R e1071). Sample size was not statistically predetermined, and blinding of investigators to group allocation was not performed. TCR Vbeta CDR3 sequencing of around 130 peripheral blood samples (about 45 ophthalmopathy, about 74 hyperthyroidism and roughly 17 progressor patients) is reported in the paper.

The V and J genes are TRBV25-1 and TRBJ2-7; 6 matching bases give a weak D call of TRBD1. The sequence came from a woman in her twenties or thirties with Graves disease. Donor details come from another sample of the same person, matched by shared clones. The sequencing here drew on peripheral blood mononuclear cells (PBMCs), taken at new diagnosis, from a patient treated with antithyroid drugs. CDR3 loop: CASSGSTGYEQYF. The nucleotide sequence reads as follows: TGTGCCAGCAGTGGGTCGACAGGCTACGAGCAGTACTTC.